These 17 T cell receptor beta chains originate from one sample sequenced in a study of blood T cells in healthy people across ages. Next came a second PCR, run for about 7 to 12 cycles, which used a sample-barcoded 5' primer along with a J-beta primer mix. Using its own MiXCR run on the 5' RACE reads, TCRdb lists one record per CDR3 protein. Of 870,000 or so distinct CDR3 sequences listed, around 26% were seen once; the top ten hold approximately 15%. Sequenced: blood. Receptors were obtained from a woman of 80 years or more in good health.

This clonotype was observed many times. V usage is TRBV2 and J usage is TRBJ2-3; D not certain. This CDR3 is 12 amino acids long. CDR1 and CDR2 (germline): SNHLY, FYNNEI. The V end lost 1 base, the J end lost 7 bases, and 6 bases lay between the germline ends. The CDR3 loop reads CASSEGLNTQYF. The CDR3 nucleotides are TGTGCCAGCAGTGAAGGACTTAATACGCAGTATTTT.

This clonotype was seen more than once but under ten times. The chain couples TRBV20-1 to TRBJ1-4; D possibly corresponds to TRBD1 (5 bases). The germline gives CDR1 DFQATT, CDR2 SNEGSKA (reference sequence). This CDR3 contains 15 residues. Trimming took off 0 bases at V and 2 bases at J, with 10 bases between the two ends. The CDR3 sequence: CSARDWGETNEKLFF. As DNA, the CDR3 is TGCAGTGCTAGAGATTGGGGGGAGACTAATGAAAAACTGTTTTTT.

Note on this clonotype: This sequence may be a read error, since a much larger clone differs from it by one base. This sequence joins TRBV7-2 and TRBJ2-5; possible D gene TRBD1, 5 bases. CDR3 length: 13 residues. CDR1 and CDR2 from the germline V gene are SGHTA and FQGNSA. Between the trimmed V and J ends, which lost 8 bases and 11 bases, there was a span of 21 bases. The CDR3 here is CASGAGTRYEQYF. As DNA, the CDR3 is TGTGCCAGCGGGGCAGGAACGAGATATGAGCAGTACTTC.

This clonotype was seen at least ten times. The chain links TRBV12-3 or TRBV12-4 to TRBJ1-2; no clear D gene. The length of the CDR3 is 14 residues. Trimming pared 7 bases from V and 0 bases from J, leaving 12 bases between. CDR3 protein: CASTTEGTNYGYTF. The CDR3 DNA is TGTGCCAGCACCACGGAGGGTACTAACTATGGCTACACCTTC.

V gene TRBV5-1 combines with J gene TRBJ1-5; maybe TRBD1 (6 bases). The V gene lost 0 bases and the J gene lost 3 bases, with 13 bases spanning the gap. This CDR3 region has 16 residues. Germline V gene data show CDR1 as SGHRS and CDR2 as YFSETQ. The CDR3 sequence: CASSLGHTGSNQPQHF. The CDR3 coding sequence is TGCGCCAGCAGCTTGGGCCATACAGGGTCCAATCAGCCCCAGCATTTT.

This clonotype was observed a few times. This chain uses TRBV24-1 with TRBJ1-2; D perhaps matches TRBD1 (6 bases). Trimming removed 3 bases at V and 6 bases at J, with 13 bases between. CDR1 is KGHDR, CDR2 SFDVKD, per germline. This CDR3 has 14 amino acids. CDR3 amino acids: CATSDRGLVHGYTF. The CDR3 nucleotides are TGTGCCACCAGTGATCGGGGGCTAGTTCATGGCTACACCTTC.

The sample holds a few counts of this clonotype. The chain links TRBV24-1 to TRBJ2-5; no reliable D call. The J call is doubtful: the DNA matches TRBJ2-7 better. From germline, CDR1 is KGHDR and CDR2 SFDVKD. The CDR3 length is 10 residues. The DNA for the CDR3 is TGTGCCACCAGTGTGAACGAGCAGTACTTC. Its translation: CATSVNEQYF.

A single count supports this clonotype. The gene calls are TRBV18 and TRBJ1-1; D ambiguous. The CDR3 extends over 13 amino acids. Germline CDR1 is KGHSH and CDR2 is LQKENI. The V and J ends lost 2 bases and 8 bases respectively, with 12 bases between them. The CDR3 DNA is TGTGCCAGCTCACCAGATCTAGGAGGCGAAGCTTTCTTT. Protein: CASSPDLGGEAFF.

For this clonotype: This sequence may be a read error, since a much larger clone differs from it by one base. The J gene is TRBJ2-5, the V gene TRBV27; 7 nucleotides match TRBD1. V trimming: 5 bases; J trimming: 5 bases; junction bases outside the gene matches: 17. From germline, CDR1 is MNHEY and CDR2 SMNVEV (reference sequence). The CDR3 runs to 17 residues. In DNA, the CDR3 is TGTGCCAGCAGTCCAAACCCGGACAGGCCCCTTGTGGAGACCCAGTACTTC. It codes for CASSPNPDRPLVETQYF.

In its sample, this clonotype was seen many times. J is TRBJ1-2 and V is TRBV12-3 or TRBV12-4, with D unclear. This CDR3 is built from 14 residues. V was shortened by 9 bases and J by 1 base, with 15 bases between the two germline ends. The CDR3 loop is CASRVSGDNYGYTF. The CDR3 DNA sequence: TGTGCCAGTCGAGTTTCTGGGGATAACTATGGCTACACCTTC.

This chain connects TRBV2 to TRBJ2-1; D is unclear. TRBJ2-7 explains the end of the DNA better; the J call may be wrong. CDR1 is SNHLY and CDR2 is FYNNEI in the germline V gene. CDR3 length: 14 amino acids. CDR3 amino acids: CASSSLDTSNEQYF. The CDR3 DNA reads as TGTGCCAGCAGTTCCCTCGACACAAGCAATGAGCAGTACTTC.

In its sample, this clonotype was seen many times. This sequence joins TRBV7-2 and TRBJ2-5, with 9 bases fitting TRBD2. With V trimmed by 3 bases and J by 5 bases, 7 bases remained unmatched. The CDR3 totals 15 residues. Germline assignment: CDR1 SGHTA and CDR2 FQGNSA. DNA for the CDR3: TGTGCCAGCAGCTTTCGCCGCGGGGGGGCGGAGACCCAGTACTTC. It translates to CASSFRRGGAETQYF.

V gene TRBV5-1 combines with J gene TRBJ2-1, with 15 bases aligning to TRBD2. The V gene's germline CDR1 is SGHRS and CDR2 YFSETQ. This CDR3 is 16 amino acids long. The CDR3 DNA reads TGCACCGGCAGCACCGGACTAGCGGGGGGGTACAATGAGCAGTTCTTC. It codes for CTGSTGLAGGYNEQFF.

In this sample, this clonotype turned up many times. The chain joins TRBV28 to TRBJ1-6; D gene uncertain. This CDR3 contains 15 residues. CDR1 is MDHEN, CDR2 SYDVKM, per germline. V was trimmed by 3 bases and J by 7 bases, leaving 13 bases between them. The CDR3 coding sequence is TGTGCCAGCAGTTTCGGCCGGTCGTCCAATTCACCCCTCCACTTT. This gives the protein CASSFGRSSNSPLHF. The full variable domain, completed using reference TRBV28 and TRBJ1-6, is DVKVTQSSRYLVKRTGEKVFLECVQDMDHENMFWYRQDPGLGLRLIYFSYDVKMKEKGDIPEGYSVSREKKERFSLILESASTNQTSMYLCASSFGRSSNSPLHFGNGTRLTVT.

This clonotype has ten or more counts. The chain links TRBV7-2 to TRBJ1-4; D unclear. V was cut by 5 bases and J by 3 bases, with 13 bases left in between. Germline CDR1 SGHTA, CDR2 FQGNSA. The CDR3 has 15 residues. This CDR3 is CASSKTRRSNEKLFF. CDR3 DNA sequence: TGTGCCAGCAGCAAAACACGGCGCTCTAATGAAAAACTGTTTTTT.

Points on this clonotype: This may arise from a read error, as a much more abundant clone is one base away. The V and J genes are TRBV12-3 or TRBV12-4 and TRBJ2-4; TRBD2 matches 16 bases. The CDR3 is 16 amino acids. J gave up 13 bases and V 3 bases, and 9 bases lay outside the gene matches. The CDR3 loop is CASSLGTSGGENEQYF. In DNA, the CDR3 is TGTGCCAGCAGTTTGGGGACTAGCGGGGGGGAGAATGAGCAGTACTTC.

As for this clonotype: This may come from a read error, since a much larger clone is one base off. The missing conserved phenylalanine or tryptophan at the end of this CDR3 makes a read error likely. The chain has TRBV12-3 or TRBV12-4 and TRBJ1-4; weak D call: TRBD1 (6 bases). Trimming took 4 bases from V and 0 from J, leaving 12 bases between them. This CDR3 is built from 16 residues. The CDR3 region is CASSSRGGATNEKLFY. In nucleotides, the CDR3 is TGTGCCAGCAGTTCAAGGGGGGGGGCAACTAATGAAAAACTGTTTTAT.